One sample yielded the 32 T cell receptor beta chains listed below, sequenced in a study of cytomegalovirus exposure and HLA in healthy donors. The PCR had 60 Vbeta and 13 Jbeta primers. Sequencing used immunoSEQ multiplex PCR; TCRdb keeps in-frame clones, though not all of them. Counted here are 100,000 to 150,000 clones, 65% to 85% occurring once; the ten biggest clones make up 1% to 1.5%. The sample taken for sequencing was PBMCs. All receptors derive from a boy between 5 and 17 years old in good health and CMV-seronegative.

V usage is TRBV19 and J usage is TRBJ1-1; D is uncertain. This CDR3 has 11 residues. V dropped 7 bases and J dropped 0 bases, with 3 bases sitting between them. Germline CDR1 reads LNHDA; CDR2 reads SQIVND (reference sequence). The CDR3 reads CASTMNTEAFF. DNA for the CDR3: TGTGCCAGTACAATGAACACTGAAGCTTTCTTT.

This clone was picked up one time. CDR3 DNA sequence: TGTGCCAGCACCTCGGACAGAGTTCGAGAAAAACTGTTTTTT. Protein: CASTSDRVREKLFF. The chain uses TRBV2 and TRBJ1-4; D is perhaps TRBD1 (6 bases). The CDR3 consists of 14 residues. Between the trimmed V and J ends, which lost 7 bases and 8 bases, there was a span of 17 bases. Germline lookup yields CDR1 SNHLY and CDR2 FYNNEI.

The V call is TRBV5-1, the J call TRBJ2-3; a weak D match, TRBD1 (6 bases). The germline gives CDR1 SGHRS, CDR2 YFSETQ. The germline V and J ends were trimmed by 4 bases and 6 bases, with 18 bases remaining between them. This CDR3 has 15 amino acids. The CDR3 protein is CASSAPGAVWDTQYF. Written as DNA, the CDR3 is TGCGCCAGCAGCGCGCCAGGGGCGGTGTGGGATACGCAGTATTTT.

The V call is TRBV29-1, the J call TRBJ1-1; possibly TRBD1 for D (5 bases). This CDR3 comprises 15 residues. CDR1 and CDR2 (germline): SQVTM, ANQGSEA. V was cut by 5 bases and J by 2 bases, with 18 bases left in between. The chain's CDR3 is CSVRPGSAENTEAFF. CDR3 sequence (DNA): TGCAGCGTTCGCCCAGGGTCGGCGGAAAACACTGAAGCTTTCTTT.

This sequence joins TRBV6-5 and TRBJ1-1; D is uncertain. V was trimmed by 6 bases and J by 1 base, leaving 15 bases between them. CDR3 size: 15 residues. Germline V gene data show CDR1 as MNHEY and CDR2 as SVGAGI. DNA of the CDR3: TGTGCCAGCAGGCCAATCGAGGGTAGGAACACTGAAGCTTTCTTT. As protein: CASRPIEGRNTEAFF.

This clone has a handful of counts. The J gene is TRBJ1-3, the V gene TRBV4-3; D is unresolved. The V end was cut by 0 bases, the J end by 0 bases, with 9 bases between. This CDR3 comprises 16 residues. CDR1 LGHNA and CDR2 YSLEER come from the germline V gene. The CDR3 DNA is TGCGCCAGCAGCCAAGATTCAGGACTCTCTGGAAACACCATATATTTT. It is translated as CASSQDSGLSGNTIYF.

V and J are TRBV7-2 and TRBJ2-2, with no clear D. The CDR3 is 16 amino acids. Trimming took 4 bases from V and 6 from J, leaving 18 bases between them. CDR1 SGHTA and CDR2 FQGNSA come from the germline V gene. The CDR3 reads CASSSLSLVSAGELFF. The CDR3 DNA is TGTGCCAGCAGCTCCCTTTCACTGGTATCGGCCGGGGAGCTGTTTTTT.

The chain has TRBV4-2 and TRBJ2-7; 15 nucleotides align to TRBD2. V lost 3 bases and J lost 1; bases outside the gene matches: 7. Germline CDR1 and CDR2: LGHNA and YNFKEQ. There are 18 residues in the CDR3. The CDR3 reads CASSHLGLAGGGSYEQYF. Written as DNA, the CDR3 is TGTGCCAGCAGCCACTTGGGACTAGCGGGAGGAGGGTCCTACGAGCAGTACTTC.

This clone has just a few counts. V is TRBV7-9 and J is TRBJ2-1, with D unclear. Per germline, CDR1 SEHNR and CDR2 FQNEAQ (reference sequence). This CDR3 has 14 residues. The V end lost 6 bases, the J end lost 0 bases, and 9 bases lay between the germline ends. Here the CDR3 DNA reads TGTGCCAGCAGTTCCGAGGCCTCCTACAATGAGCAGTTCTTC. Its translation: CASSSEASYNEQFF.

The gene calls are TRBV5-1 and TRBJ2-7; D perhaps matches TRBD2 (5 bases). This CDR3 is built from 15 residues. The germline CDR1 and CDR2 sequences are SGHRS and YFSETQ. V lost 0 bases, J lost 0 bases, and 10 bases lay in between. The CDR3 region is CASSLVAGLSYEQYF. The CDR3 coding sequence is TGCGCCAGCAGCTTGGTTGCGGGTCTCTCCTACGAGCAGTACTTC.

The chain uses TRBV14 and TRBJ2-1, with a tentative D call TRBD1 (6 bases). Germline V gene lookup returns CDR1 SGHDN and CDR2 FVKESK. The germline V and J ends were trimmed by 0 bases and 7 bases, with 19 bases remaining between them. The CDR3 is made up of 17 amino acids. CDR3 protein: CASSQDRLAGVVNEQFF. In nucleotides, the CDR3 is TGTGCCAGCAGCCAAGATCGGCTAGCAGGGGTCGTAAATGAGCAGTTCTTC.

The V and J genes are TRBV5-1 and TRBJ2-3, with TRBD2 matching over 11 bases. The CDR3 extends over 17 amino acids. Trimming at V came to 0 bases and at J to 4 bases, leaving 7 bases not matched to a gene. CDR1 SGHRS and CDR2 YFSETQ come from the germline V gene. CDR3: CASSLDRLAGSSDTQYF. The CDR3, as DNA: TGCGCCAGCAGCTTGGATAGACTAGCGGGGTCCTCAGATACGCAGTATTTT.

This chain connects TRBV7-9 to TRBJ2-7; 8 bases map to TRBD2. Trimming cost V 5 bases and J 4 bases; bases outside gene matches: 13. Germline values: CDR1 SEHNR, CDR2 FQNEAQ (reference sequence). This CDR3 spans 16 amino acids. DNA for the CDR3: TGTGCCAGCAGCCCCGGGTGGGGTAGCGGGAAATACGAGCAGTACTTC. Protein: CASSPGWGSGKYEQYF. The whole variable domain, filled in from reference TRBV7-9 and TRBJ2-7, reads DTGVSQNPRHKITKRGQNVTFRCDPISEHNRLYWYRQTLGQGPEFLTYFQNEAQLEKSRLLSDRFSAERPKGSFSTLEIQRTEQGDSAMYLCASSPGWGSGKYEQYFGPGTRLTVT.

V is TRBV5-4 and J is TRBJ1-1, with D unresolved. Germline CDR1 SGHNT, CDR2 YYREEE (reference sequence). Trimming removed 0 bases from V and 1 base from J, with 4 bases in between. This CDR3 contains 13 residues. The CDR3 DNA reads as TGTGCCAGCAGCTTGGGAGAGAACACTGAAGCTTTCTTT. This gives the protein CASSLGENTEAFF.

This clone has a single count. The chain recombines TRBV7-8 with TRBJ1-6; 10 positions match TRBD1. Germline lookup yields CDR1 SGHVS and CDR2 FQNEAQ. The CDR3 consists of 15 residues. V lost 5 bases, J lost 7 bases, and 5 bases stayed unmatched. The CDR3: CASSPRTGGNSPLHF. In DNA form, the CDR3 reads TGTGCCAGCAGCCCGAGGACAGGGGGGAATTCACCCCTCCACTTT.

CDR3 residues: CASSDSSSTIGGTDTQYF. CDR3 in DNA: TGTGCCAGCAGTGACTCCTCTAGCACGATCGGCGGCACAGATACGCAGTATTTT. This chain joins TRBV6-4 and TRBJ2-3; a weak D match, TRBD2 (5 bases). This CDR3 region has 18 residues. The V end was cut by 0 bases, the J end by 1 base, with 17 bases between. Germline-derived CDR1 and CDR2 are MRHNA and SNTAGT.

The chain links TRBV7-2 to TRBJ2-7; TRBD1 might be the D (5 bases). Germline CDR1 is SGHTA and CDR2 is FQGNSA. V lost 1 base and J 7 bases, leaving 20 bases between the germline ends. The CDR3 is 16 residues long. The CDR3: CASSLGIGALQQEQYF. The CDR3, as DNA: TGTGCCAGCAGCTTAGGAATTGGGGCGCTTCAACAAGAGCAGTACTTC.

The chain carries TRBV6-1 and TRBJ1-2; D call uncertain. The V end was cut by 5 bases, the J end by 6 bases, with 19 bases between. Germline-derived CDR1 and CDR2 are MNHNS and SASEGT. This CDR3 spans 15 amino acids. The CDR3 spells CASSKMRERPDGYTF. The CDR3 bases are TGTGCCAGCAGTAAAATGAGGGAACGACCGGATGGCTACACCTTC.

The V gene is TRBV11-3, the J gene TRBJ2-5; weak D call: TRBD1 (6 bases). The germline V gene has CDR1 SGHNT and CDR2 YENEEA. CDR3 length equals 14 residues. V lost 2 bases and J lost 4, with 11 bases in between. CDR3 in DNA: TGTGCCAGCAGCTTAACAGGGTTGGGAGAGACCCAGTACTTC. Translating gives CASSLTGLGETQYF.

The rearrangement uses TRBV6-5 and TRBJ1-4; the D gene is possibly TRBD1 (6 bases). The CDR3 length is 15 residues. Germline V gives CDR1 MNHEY, CDR2 SVGAGI. V lost 4 bases and J 4 bases, leaving 13 bases between the germline ends. CDR3 sequence (DNA): TGTGCCAGCAGTTCCCCGGGACATAGTAATGAAAAACTGTTTTTT. Protein sequence: CASSSPGHSNEKLFF.

The table lists this clone with a count of one. The junction and the germline gene differ at one end; a read error may be behind it. The chain couples TRBV7-9 to TRBJ2-2, with 8 bases lining up with TRBD2. The germline V gene encodes CDR1 SEHNR and CDR2 FQNEAQ (reference sequence). The CDR3 loop spans 15 amino acids. The DNA for the CDR3 is TGTTCCAGCAGGCCCACTAGCGGTAACACCGGGGAGCTGTTTTTT. Translating gives CSSRPTSGNTGELFF. Full variable domain (rest looked up from reference TRBV7-9 and TRBJ2-2): DTGVSQNPRHKITKRGQNVTFRCDPISEHNRLYWYRQTLGQGPEFLTYFQNEAQLEKSRLLSDRFSAERPKGSFSTLEIQRTEQGDSAMYLCSSRPTSGNTGELFFGEGSRLTVL.

This sequence joins TRBV27 and TRBJ2-5, with 8 bases matching TRBD1. The J call is uncertain, as TRBJ2-7 better fits the DNA end. The length of the CDR3 is 14 residues. Germline V gives CDR1 MNHEY, CDR2 SMNVEV (reference sequence). CDR3 bases: TGTGCCAGCAGTTTTGGACAGGGATTTGGCGAGCAGTACTTC. It translates to CASSFGQGFGEQYF.

This clone is a singleton in its sample. The chain couples TRBV29-1 to TRBJ2-2; D not resolved. V lost 0 bases to trimming and J lost 7 bases, with 12 bases between them. The CDR3 is 14 residues long. The germline gives CDR1 SQVTM, CDR2 ANQGSEA. This CDR3 reads CSVEDPLVGGELFF. The CDR3 coding sequence is TGCAGCGTTGAAGATCCACTGGTCGGCGGGGAGCTGTTTTTT.

The J gene is TRBJ1-3, the V gene TRBV9; TRBD1 matches 7 bases. CDR3 size: 14 residues. Germline values: CDR1 SGDLS, CDR2 YYNGEE. V lost 0 bases, J lost 8 bases, and 5 bases stayed unmatched. The CDR3 loop is CASSVEGQGDTIYF. The CDR3 DNA is TGTGCCAGCAGCGTAGAAGGTCAGGGGGACACCATATATTTT.

The rearrangement uses TRBV2 and TRBJ2-2, with TRBD2 identical over 7 bases. The CDR3 totals 17 residues. Germline CDR1 and CDR2: SNHLY and FYNNEI. V lost 5 bases, J lost 1 base, and 10 bases stayed unmatched. The CDR3 DNA sequence: TGTGCCAGCAGTACAAACCGGGACTACCAGAACACCGGGGAGCTGTTTTTT. It codes for CASSTNRDYQNTGELFF.

The genes are TRBV15 and TRBJ2-7; D gene unclear. CDR1 is LNHNV, CDR2 YYDKDF, per germline (reference sequence). CDR3 length equals 15 residues. Trimming shortened V by 0 bases and J by 2 bases, and 11 bases separated the two germline ends. The CDR3 region is CATSREVGPTYEQYF. As DNA, the CDR3 is TGTGCCACCAGCAGAGAGGTGGGCCCAACCTACGAGCAGTACTTC.

The rearrangement joins TRBV30 to TRBJ1-2; no firm D call. Germline CDR1 GTSNPN, CDR2 SVGIG (reference sequence). V lost 5 bases to trimming and J lost 3 bases, with 16 bases between them. The CDR3 is 14 residues long. CDR3 amino acids: CAWGPPRRDYGYTF. DNA for the CDR3: TGTGCCTGGGGACCCCCCCGGAGGGACTATGGCTACACCTTC.

This clone has a handful of counts. The chain uses TRBV6-5 and TRBJ2-7; no firm D call. Germline V gives CDR1 MNHEY, CDR2 SVGAGI. The CDR3 length is 14 residues. The V end was cut by 2 bases, the J end by 0 bases, with 8 bases between. This chain's CDR3 is CASSYGATSYEQYF. CDR3 in DNA: TGTGCCAGCAGTTACGGAGCGACCTCCTACGAGCAGTACTTC.

As for this clone: The identical CDR3 is also encoded by other nucleotide sequences in the sample. The J gene is TRBJ1-2, the V gene TRBV5-1; 7 bases line up with TRBD1. The CDR3 consists of 14 residues. With V trimmed by 0 bases and J by 1 base, 0 bases remained unmatched. CDR1 and CDR2 from the germline V gene are SGHRS and YFSETQ. CDR3 nucleotide sequence: TGCGCCAGCAGCTTGGGACAGGGTAACTATGGCTACACCTTC. Translation gives CASSLGQGNYGYTF.

The chain joins TRBV7-6 to TRBJ2-5, with 8 bases that match TRBD2. This CDR3 is built from 19 residues. Germline trimming cut 1 base from V and 5 bases from J; bases unmatched to any gene: 18. CDR1 SGHVS and CDR2 FNYEAQ come from the germline V gene. The CDR3 loop reads CASSLEIWRAGAAGETQYF. The CDR3 DNA sequence: TGTGCCAGCAGCTTAGAAATTTGGAGAGCGGGAGCGGCAGGGGAGACCCAGTACTTC.

The V call is TRBV6-5, the J call TRBJ2-7, with 12 bases lining up with TRBD2. The CDR3 extends over 14 amino acids. Germline CDR1 and CDR2: MNHEY and SVGAGI. The trim removed 6 bases at V and 9 bases at J, leaving 9 bases unmatched. The CDR3, as DNA: TGTGCCAGCAGCCCGGGGGGACTAGCGGGTGTGCAGTACTTC. Its protein product is CASSPGGLAGVQYF.

This clone was seen a few times. This chain uses TRBV6-1 with TRBJ2-3; TRBD2 is a possible D gene (5 bases). This CDR3 has 13 residues. Germline-derived CDR1 and CDR2 are MNHNS and SASEGT. Trimming pared 0 bases from V and 8 bases from J, leaving 9 bases between. CDR3 coding DNA: TGTGCCAGCAGTGAAGCGCATCGGGGTACGCAGTATTTT. Translated, it gives CASSEAHRGTQYF.